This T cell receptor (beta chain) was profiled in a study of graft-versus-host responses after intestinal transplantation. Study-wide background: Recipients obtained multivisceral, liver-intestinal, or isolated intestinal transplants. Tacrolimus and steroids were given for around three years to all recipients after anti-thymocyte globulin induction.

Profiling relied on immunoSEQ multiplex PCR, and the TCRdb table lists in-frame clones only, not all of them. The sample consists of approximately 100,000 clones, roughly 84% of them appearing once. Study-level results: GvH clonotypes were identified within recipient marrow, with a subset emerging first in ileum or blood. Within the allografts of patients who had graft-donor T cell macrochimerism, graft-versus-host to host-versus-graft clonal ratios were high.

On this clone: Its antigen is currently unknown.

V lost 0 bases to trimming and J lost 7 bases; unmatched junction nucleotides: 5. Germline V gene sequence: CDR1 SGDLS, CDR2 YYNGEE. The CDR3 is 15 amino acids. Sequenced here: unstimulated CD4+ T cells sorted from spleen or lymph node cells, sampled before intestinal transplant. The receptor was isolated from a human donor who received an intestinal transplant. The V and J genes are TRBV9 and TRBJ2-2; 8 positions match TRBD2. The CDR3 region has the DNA TGTGCCAGCAGCGTAGGAGCGGGGGAAAGCGGGGAGCTGTTTTTT. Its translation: CASSVGAGESGELFF.